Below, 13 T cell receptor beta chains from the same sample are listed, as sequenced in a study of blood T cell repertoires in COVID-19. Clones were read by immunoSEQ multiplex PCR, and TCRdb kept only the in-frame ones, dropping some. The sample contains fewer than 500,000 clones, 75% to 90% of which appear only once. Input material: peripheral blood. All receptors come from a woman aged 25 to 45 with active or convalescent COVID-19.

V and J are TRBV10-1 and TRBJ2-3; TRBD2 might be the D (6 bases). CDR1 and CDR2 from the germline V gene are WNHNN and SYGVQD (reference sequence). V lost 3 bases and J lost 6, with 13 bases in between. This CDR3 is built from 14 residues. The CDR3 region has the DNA TGCGCCAGCAGTGATATAACGGGAGTGGATACGCAGTATTTT. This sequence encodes CASSDITGVDTQYF.

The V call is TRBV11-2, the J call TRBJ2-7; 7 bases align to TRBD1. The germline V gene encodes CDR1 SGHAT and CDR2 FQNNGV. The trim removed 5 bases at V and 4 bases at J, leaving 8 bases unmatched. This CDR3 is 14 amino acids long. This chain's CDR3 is CASSGKTGPYEQYF. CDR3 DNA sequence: TGTGCCAGCAGCGGGAAGACAGGGCCGTACGAGCAGTACTTC. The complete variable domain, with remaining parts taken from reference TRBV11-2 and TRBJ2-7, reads EAGVAQSPRYKIIEKRQSVAFWCNPISGHATLYWYQQILGQGPKLLIQFQNNGVVDDSQLPKDRFSAERLKGVDSTLKIQPAKLEDSAVYLCASSGKTGPYEQYFGPGTRLTVT.

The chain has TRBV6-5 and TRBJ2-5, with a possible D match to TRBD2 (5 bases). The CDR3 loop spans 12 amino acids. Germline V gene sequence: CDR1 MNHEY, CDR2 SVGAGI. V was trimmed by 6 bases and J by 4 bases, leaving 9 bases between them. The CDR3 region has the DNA TGTGCCAGCAGCCGAGGGTTAGAGACCCAGTACTTC. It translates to CASSRGLETQYF.

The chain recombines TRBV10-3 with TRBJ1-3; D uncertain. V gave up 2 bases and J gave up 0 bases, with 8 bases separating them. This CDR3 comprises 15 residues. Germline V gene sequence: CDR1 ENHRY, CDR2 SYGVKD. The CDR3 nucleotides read TGTGCCATCAGTGAGCCCGAGAGCTCTGGAAACACCATATATTTT. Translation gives CAISEPESSGNTIYF.

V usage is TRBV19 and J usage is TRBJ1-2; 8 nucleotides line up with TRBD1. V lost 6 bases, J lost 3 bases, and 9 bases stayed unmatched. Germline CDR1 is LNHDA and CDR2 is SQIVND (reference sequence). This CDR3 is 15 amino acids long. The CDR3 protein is CASRVQGVQDYGYTF. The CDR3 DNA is TGTGCCAGTAGGGTACAGGGGGTTCAAGACTATGGCTACACCTTC.

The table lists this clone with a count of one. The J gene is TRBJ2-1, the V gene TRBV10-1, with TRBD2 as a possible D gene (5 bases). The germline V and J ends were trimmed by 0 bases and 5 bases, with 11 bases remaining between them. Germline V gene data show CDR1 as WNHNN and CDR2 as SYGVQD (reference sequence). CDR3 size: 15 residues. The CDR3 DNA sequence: TGCGCCAGCAGTGAGTCCGGACTGGATAACAATGAGCAGTTCTTC. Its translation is CASSESGLDNNEQFF.

The CDR3, as DNA: TGTGCCAGCAGGCCAGGGCTGGGCACTGAAGCTTTCTTT. Residues: CASRPGLGTEAFF. The rearrangement links TRBV27 to TRBJ1-1; tentatively, D is TRBD1 (5 bases). Germline values: CDR1 MNHEY, CDR2 SMNVEV (reference sequence). The CDR3 spans 13 residues. V lost 6 bases and J lost 4, with 12 bases in between.

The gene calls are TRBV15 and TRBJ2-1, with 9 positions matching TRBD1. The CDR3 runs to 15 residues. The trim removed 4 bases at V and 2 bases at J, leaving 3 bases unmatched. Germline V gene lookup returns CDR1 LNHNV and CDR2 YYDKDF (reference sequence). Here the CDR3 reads CATSTHRGPYNEQFF. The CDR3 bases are TGTGCCACCAGCACCCACAGGGGGCCCTACAATGAGCAGTTCTTC.

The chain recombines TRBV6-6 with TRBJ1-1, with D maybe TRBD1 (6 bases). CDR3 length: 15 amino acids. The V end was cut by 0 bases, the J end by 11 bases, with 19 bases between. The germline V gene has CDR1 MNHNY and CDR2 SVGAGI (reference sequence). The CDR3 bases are TGTGCCAGCAGTTACTCGACGGGGGGCGCCAGTTCGGCTTTCTTT. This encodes CASSYSTGGASSAFF.

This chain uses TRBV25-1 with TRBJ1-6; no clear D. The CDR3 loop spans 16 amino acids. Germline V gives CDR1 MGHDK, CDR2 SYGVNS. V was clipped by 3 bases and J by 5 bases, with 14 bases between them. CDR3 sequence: CASSERKSLDNSPLHF. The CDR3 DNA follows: TGTGCCAGCAGTGAGAGGAAGTCTTTGGATAATTCACCCCTCCACTTT.

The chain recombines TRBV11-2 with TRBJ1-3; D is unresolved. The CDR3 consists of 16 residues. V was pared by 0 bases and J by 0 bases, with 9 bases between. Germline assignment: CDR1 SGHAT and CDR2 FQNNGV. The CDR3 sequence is CASSLDAWSSGNTIYF. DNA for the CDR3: TGTGCCAGCAGCTTAGACGCCTGGAGCTCTGGAAACACCATATATTTT.

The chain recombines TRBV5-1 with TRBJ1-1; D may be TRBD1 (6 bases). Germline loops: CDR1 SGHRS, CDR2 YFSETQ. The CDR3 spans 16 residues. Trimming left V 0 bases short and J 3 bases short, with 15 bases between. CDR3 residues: CASSLDRAVYHTEAFF. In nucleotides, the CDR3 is TGCGCCAGCAGCTTGGACAGGGCGGTGTACCACACTGAAGCTTTCTTT. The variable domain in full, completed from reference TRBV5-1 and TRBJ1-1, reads KAGVTQTPRYLIKTRGQQVTLSCSPISGHRSVSWYQQTPGQGLQFLFEYFSETQRNKGNFPGRFSGRQFSNSRSEMNVSTLELGDSALYLCASSLDRAVYHTEAFFGQGTRLTVV.

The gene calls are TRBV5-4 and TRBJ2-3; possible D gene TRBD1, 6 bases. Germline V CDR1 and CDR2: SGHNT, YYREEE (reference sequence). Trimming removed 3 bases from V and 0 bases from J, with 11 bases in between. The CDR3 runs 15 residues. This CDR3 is CASSSGDSSTDTQYF. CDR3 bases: TGTGCCAGCAGCTCAGGGGATTCTAGCACAGATACGCAGTATTTT.